The 32 T cell receptor beta chains below come from one sample, sequenced in a study of CD8 T cells in ankylosing spondylitis. TCRdb reprocessed the 5' RACE reads with MiXCR, giving one entry per CDR3 protein. Of some 840,000 distinct CDR3 sequences detected, 12% appear once; the ten largest clones hold 0.45% to 0.6%. General study findings and limits: A TCR beta motif of roughly eight highly homologous variants seemed to mark ankylosing spondylitis blood.

Which antigens these TCRs recognize remains unknown. Specimen: blood, either unsorted or a sorted T cell fraction (not recorded which). All receptors derive from a male donor with ankylosing spondylitis.

This clonotype was recorded a few times. The chain employs TRBV7-9 and TRBJ1-5; D is unresolved. CDR1 is SEHNR and CDR2 is FQNEAQ in the germline V gene (reference sequence). The V gene lost 5 bases and the J gene lost 2 bases, with 7 bases spanning the gap. The CDR3 is 13 amino acids. The CDR3 spells CASSPKGNQPQHF. The CDR3 DNA sequence: TGTGCCAGCAGCCCAAAGGGCAATCAGCCCCAGCATTTT.

The chain links TRBV5-1 to TRBJ2-7; 9 nucleotides align to TRBD1. This CDR3 region has 14 residues. Germline assignment: CDR1 SGHRS and CDR2 YFSETQ. V trimming: 4 bases; J trimming: 4 bases; junction bases outside the gene matches: 6. Here the CDR3 reads CASSRDRVIYEQYF. CDR3 DNA: TGCGCCAGCAGCCGGGACAGGGTTATTTACGAGCAGTACTTC.

This clonotype is categorized as medium-sized. V is TRBV20-1 and J is TRBJ2-7; 12 nucleotides align to TRBD2. This CDR3 spans 15 amino acids. The junction had 10 bases not matched to a gene; V was cut back by 5 bases and J by 5 bases. The germline gives CDR1 DFQATT, CDR2 SNEGSKA (reference sequence). The CDR3 is CSAPLASGRANEQYF. The CDR3 coding sequence is TGCAGTGCTCCCCTCGCTAGCGGGAGGGCCAACGAGCAGTACTTC.

The rearrangement joins TRBV29-1 to TRBJ2-2; D possibly corresponds to TRBD1 (5 bases). The V end was cut by 4 bases, the J end by 6 bases, with 15 bases between. This CDR3 has 14 residues. Germline V gene data show CDR1 as SQVTM and CDR2 as ANQGSEA. This chain's CDR3 is CSVGSGMAPGELFF. The CDR3 nucleotides read TGCAGCGTTGGTTCAGGGATGGCACCCGGGGAGCTGTTTTTT.

This sequence joins TRBV10-3 and TRBJ2-5; TRBD2 agrees at 8 bases. The CDR3 is 14 residues long. Germline V gives CDR1 ENHRY, CDR2 SYGVKD. The junction had 8 bases not matched to a gene; V was cut back by 6 bases and J by 5 bases. The CDR3 DNA sequence: TGTGCCATCAGGGGAGCGGGAGTGGGGGAGACCCAGTACTTC. Translated, it gives CAIRGAGVGETQYF.

Regarding this clonotype: A much larger clone is a single base away; this may be a read error. This rearrangement joins TRBV6-5 to TRBJ2-3, with a possible D match to TRBD2 (6 bases). The CDR3 has 14 residues. In germline, CDR1 is MNHEY, CDR2 SVGAGI. The CDR3 DNA reads TGTGCCAGCAGTTACTCTACTAGCACAGGTACGCAGTATTTT. Protein product: CASSYSTSTGTQYF.

This clonotype occurred a few times. The rearrangement joins TRBV5-1 to TRBJ2-3; D ambiguous. The V and J ends lost 4 bases and 0 bases respectively, with 6 bases between them. Germline CDR1 and CDR2: SGHRS and YFSETQ. CDR3 length: 13 amino acids. The CDR3 nucleotides read TGCGCCAGCAGCACGGCTAGCACAGATACGCAGTATTTT. It translates to CASSTASTDTQYF.

In its sample, this clonotype was seen a few times. The chain recombines TRBV5-1 with TRBJ2-3, with 10 bases that match TRBD2. The ends lost 4 bases at V and 8 bases at J; junction bases unmatched: 7. The CDR3 runs 14 residues. CDR1 is SGHRS and CDR2 is YFSETQ in the germline V gene. CDR3 DNA sequence: TGCGCCAGCAGCCTCTTGGTAGCGGGAGGTACGCAGTATTTT. This translates into CASSLLVAGGTQYF. The whole variable domain, filled in from reference TRBV5-1 and TRBJ2-3, reads KAGVTQTPRYLIKTRGQQVTLSCSPISGHRSVSWYQQTPGQGLQFLFEYFSETQRNKGNFPGRFSGRQFSNSRSEMNVSTLELGDSALYLCASSLLVAGGTQYFGPGTRLTVL.

This clonotype showed up just a few times. The chain uses TRBV24-1 and TRBJ2-1; the match to TRBD2 covers 12 bases. Per germline, CDR1 KGHDR and CDR2 SFDVKD. This CDR3 is 17 amino acids long. After removal of 3 bases from V and 10 bases from J, the junction contained 12 bases not matched to a gene. This CDR3 is CATSDPWSSGREGEQFF. As DNA, the CDR3 is TGTGCCACCAGTGATCCATGGTCTAGCGGGAGGGAAGGGGAGCAGTTCTTC.

This clonotype came up a few times. The V gene is TRBV24-1, the J gene TRBJ2-1; D is ambiguous. This CDR3 has 12 residues. Germline CDR1 KGHDR, CDR2 SFDVKD. The V and J ends lost 5 bases and 8 bases respectively, with 9 bases between them. Here the CDR3 reads CATSGDPDEQFF. The DNA for the CDR3 is TGTGCCACCAGTGGGGATCCTGATGAGCAGTTCTTC.

This chain links TRBV24-1 with TRBJ2-5; TRBD2 is a possible D gene (6 bases). Trimming took 5 bases from V and 4 from J, leaving 16 bases between them. The CDR3 extends over 15 amino acids. Per germline, CDR1 KGHDR and CDR2 SFDVKD. CDR3 DNA: TGTGCCACCAGTGGTCGGAGGGGAACGGCAGAGACCCAGTACTTC. Translation gives CATSGRRGTAETQYF.

The J gene is TRBJ2-1, the V gene TRBV5-1; D possibly corresponds to TRBD1 (6 bases). In germline, CDR1 is SGHRS, CDR2 YFSETQ. This CDR3 spans 14 amino acids. The V end lost 2 bases, the J end lost 8 bases, and 14 bases lay between the germline ends. The CDR3 reads CASSLGLEGDEQFF. CDR3 nucleotide sequence: TGCGCCAGCAGCTTAGGGTTAGAGGGGGATGAGCAGTTCTTC.

This chain uses TRBV5-1 with TRBJ1-1; the match to TRBD1 covers 7 bases. The CDR3 covers 14 residues. CDR1 SGHRS and CDR2 YFSETQ come from the germline V gene. Trimming cost V 3 bases and J 6 bases; bases outside gene matches: 8. CDR3: CASSSQGDRSEAFF. The CDR3 DNA reads as TGCGCCAGCAGCTCTCAGGGGGATCGGTCTGAAGCTTTCTTT.

This clonotype showed up many times. The chain couples TRBV15 to TRBJ2-5; D ambiguous. This CDR3 comprises 15 residues. V shed 0 bases and J shed 2 bases, with 10 bases lying between them. The germline V gene encodes CDR1 LNHNV and CDR2 YYDKDF (reference sequence). The CDR3 is CATSRDSAFQETQYF. In nucleotides, the CDR3 is TGTGCCACCAGCAGAGATTCAGCCTTTCAAGAGACCCAGTACTTC.

This clonotype was observed at least ten times. DNA for the CDR3: TGTGCCAGCAGTCCCGGACAGGGTGACAAACAGCCCCAGCATTTT. Protein sequence: CASSPGQGDKQPQHF. V usage is TRBV12-3 or TRBV12-4 and J usage is TRBJ1-5; 8 nucleotides align to TRBD1. The CDR3 is 15 amino acids. J lost 7 bases, V lost 5 bases, and 10 bases had no gene match.

This clonotype has more than one count but fewer than ten. The chain employs TRBV7-9 and TRBJ2-5; D unresolved. V was trimmed by 5 bases and J by 1 base, leaving 8 bases between them. CDR1 is SEHNR, CDR2 FQNEAQ, per germline (reference sequence). CDR3 length: 13 amino acids. The CDR3 reads CASSRSPQETQYF. The CDR3, as DNA: TGTGCCAGCAGCAGGTCACCCCAAGAGACCCAGTACTTC.

In this sample, this clonotype turned up a few times. V usage is TRBV6-1 and J usage is TRBJ1-6; D is undetermined. CDR1 and CDR2 from the germline V gene are MNHNS and SASEGT. The CDR3 has 14 amino acids. This chain's CDR3 is CAIGPDGRNSPLHF. CDR3 coding DNA: TGTGCTATAGGCCCGGACGGCCGTAATTCACCCCTCCACTTT.

This clonotype was counted between two and nine times. This chain uses TRBV7-9 with TRBJ2-3; 10 bases line up with TRBD2. This CDR3 contains 15 residues. Germline loops: CDR1 SEHNR, CDR2 FQNEAQ (reference sequence). With V trimmed by 3 bases and J by 6 bases, 6 bases remained unmatched. CDR3 protein: CASSLRTSGWDTQYF. For the CDR3, the DNA is TGTGCCAGCAGCTTGAGGACTAGCGGATGGGATACGCAGTATTTT.

J is TRBJ1-1 and V is TRBV5-1; no firm D call. The CDR3 sequence is 14 residues long. Germline loops: CDR1 SGHRS, CDR2 YFSETQ. Trimming left V 3 bases short and J 0 bases short, with 9 bases between. CDR3 amino acids: CASSSSAMNTEAFF. CDR3 DNA sequence: TGCGCCAGCAGCTCGAGTGCCATGAACACTGAAGCTTTCTTT.

The chain links TRBV7-9 to TRBJ1-6, with unresolved D. V was trimmed by 9 bases and J by 10 bases, leaving 13 bases between them. This CDR3 contains 12 residues. The germline V gene encodes CDR1 SEHNR and CDR2 FQNEAQ (reference sequence). CDR3 residues: CASTYSGSPLHF. CDR3 nucleotide sequence: TGTGCCAGTACCTACAGTGGATCACCCCTCCACTTT.

V and J are TRBV24-1 and TRBJ2-5; 8 bases are shared with TRBD2. The trim removed 3 bases at V and 5 bases at J, leaving 7 bases unmatched. Germline V lookup: CDR1 KGHDR, CDR2 SFDVKD. The CDR3 spans 15 residues. The chain's CDR3 is CATSDTSGLGETQYF. CDR3 DNA sequence: TGTGCCACCAGTGATACTAGCGGCCTAGGGGAGACCCAGTACTTC.

This clonotype was found many times. The chain couples TRBV7-6 to TRBJ2-1, with D unresolved. Trimming took 5 bases from V and 6 from J, leaving 14 bases between them. There are 14 residues in the CDR3. Germline CDR1 is SGHVS and CDR2 is FNYEAQ. CDR3 sequence (DNA): TGTGCCAGCAGCGACGTCCGGTTTAGCAATGAGCAGTTCTTC. Its translation: CASSDVRFSNEQFF.

This clonotype was observed many times. The chain joins TRBV5-1 to TRBJ1-4; D gene uncertain. Trimming left V 0 bases short and J 4 bases short, with 7 bases between. From germline, CDR1 is SGHRS and CDR2 YFSETQ. CDR3 length equals 14 residues. The CDR3 DNA sequence: TGCGCCAGCAGCTTGGACCAAAATAATGAAAAACTGTTTTTT. This gives the protein CASSLDQNNEKLFF.

This clonotype was seen only a few times. The chain employs TRBV20-1 and TRBJ2-2; no firm D call. V lost 7 bases, J lost 6 bases, and 18 bases lay in between. Germline lookup yields CDR1 DFQATT and CDR2 SNEGSKA (reference sequence). The CDR3 has 14 residues. The CDR3 sequence: CSVFRALGAGELFF. DNA for the CDR3: TGCAGTGTTTTTCGGGCCCTCGGCGCCGGGGAGCTGTTTTTT.

This clonotype was seen just once. The gene calls are TRBV5-1 and TRBJ1-5; TRBD1 matches 8 bases. The CDR3 length is 15 residues. Trimming cost V 0 bases and J 5 bases; bases outside gene matches: 4. Germline V gene data show CDR1 as SGHRS and CDR2 as YFSETQ. The CDR3 here is CASSLEPGQDQPQHF. The DNA of the CDR3 is TGCGCCAGCAGCTTGGAACCGGGACAGGATCAGCCCCAGCATTTT.

The V and J genes are TRBV4-3 and TRBJ1-2; possibly TRBD1 for D (5 bases). CDR1 is LGHNA and CDR2 is YSLEER in the germline V gene. This CDR3 comprises 14 residues. The ends were cut back, 4 bases at V and 7 bases at J, with 16 bases in the middle. DNA of the CDR3: TGCGCCAGCAGCCTCTACTACGACAGCGGTGGCTACACCTTC. Protein: CASSLYYDSGGYTF.

The chain couples TRBV12-3 or TRBV12-4 to TRBJ2-3; 10 bases are shared with TRBD1. CDR3 length: 17 amino acids. Unmatched junction bases numbered 8, after V lost 3 bases and J lost 2 bases. The CDR3 sequence is CASSLASGTGVTDTQYF. CDR3 bases: TGTGCCAGCAGTTTGGCCTCCGGGACAGGGGTCACAGATACGCAGTATTTT.

This clonotype was recorded at least ten times. The rearrangement joins TRBV20-1 to TRBJ2-7; TRBD2 agrees at 8 bases. V dropped 6 bases and J dropped 5; count of bases not matched to a gene: 6. The CDR3 sequence is 12 residues long. Germline V gene sequence: CDR1 DFQATT, CDR2 SNEGSKA (reference sequence). CDR3: CSASGSSNEQYF. CDR3 DNA sequence: TGCAGTGCGAGCGGGAGTTCCAACGAGCAGTACTTC.

The rearrangement joins TRBV19 to TRBJ2-1; D might be TRBD1 (5 bases). Trimming stripped 10 bases from V and 7 bases from J, with 8 bases between. This CDR3 comprises 10 residues. Germline CDR1 reads LNHDA; CDR2 reads SQIVND (reference sequence). The CDR3 sequence: CATPGNEQFF. Written as DNA, the CDR3 is TGTGCCACCCCAGGGAATGAGCAGTTCTTC.

The chain employs TRBV7-2 and TRBJ1-1; D is uncertain. Germline V CDR1 and CDR2: SGHTA, FQGNSA. The CDR3 is 12 amino acids. Deletions cut 2 bases from V and 8 bases from J, with 9 bases between. The CDR3 sequence is CASSLTRMEAFF. The CDR3 DNA follows: TGTGCCAGCAGCTTAACCCGGATGGAAGCTTTCTTT.

This clonotype was found a few times. The chain combines TRBV10-3 with TRBJ1-3; D is unclear. The germline CDR1 and CDR2 sequences are ENHRY and SYGVKD. Trimming removed 4 bases at V and 4 bases at J, with 2 bases between. CDR3 length equals 11 residues. CDR3 sequence reads: CAISGGNTIYF. The CDR3 coding sequence is TGTGCCATCAGTGGGGGAAACACCATATATTTT.

This clonotype has a count of ten or more. This chain connects TRBV20-1 to TRBJ1-6; weak D call: TRBD1 (5 bases). Germline loops: CDR1 DFQATT, CDR2 SNEGSKA (reference sequence). V dropped 6 bases and J dropped 5 bases, with 14 bases sitting between them. There are 14 residues in the CDR3. This CDR3 is CSAKYGTHNSPLHF. CDR3 DNA: TGCAGTGCCAAGTACGGGACTCATAATTCACCCCTCCACTTT.